This TCR beta chain was obtained from a study of T cell changes during pregnancy in multiple sclerosis. Profiled with immunoSEQ multiplex PCR; TCRdb holds only in-frame clones, not every one. The table shows tens of thousands of clones, with around 90% occurring only once. Germline-derived CDR1 and CDR2 are PRHDT and FYEKMQ (reference sequence). V was cut by 2 bases and J by 5 bases, with 15 bases left in between. The CDR3 has 15 residues. This receptor was obtained from a female donor in good health, enrolled as a control in a pregnancy study. The sequenced sample was CD4+ T cells from peripheral blood mononuclear cells, obtained after pregnancy. This rearrangement joins TRBV13 to TRBJ2-5; possibly TRBD2 for D (7 bases). CDR3: CASSLSRGAPETQYF. Written as DNA, the CDR3 is TGTGCCAGCAGCTTATCCCGGGGGGCGCCGGAGACCCAGTACTTC.